This is a list of T cell receptor beta chains from one sample in a study of cytomegalovirus exposure and HLA in healthy donors. TCRdb keeps only in-frame clones here, not all; method: immunoSEQ multiplex PCR. The repertoire has 55,000 to 75,000 clones, 85% to 95% of them found once; the top ten carry 4.4%. Sequenced material: PBMCs. These receptors originate from a man between 18 and 35 years old in good health and CMV-seropositive. Each CDR3 is given with its conserved first and last residue. D genes are given only for firm matches. Clone size appears in some rows only: once, few, many, or a class for an expanded clone.

>16|TRBV5-6|.|.|TRBJ1-1
TGTGCCAGCACCTTTGTCCACTGGGGAGTGAACACTGAAGCTTTCTTT
CASTFVHWGVNTEAFF
>14|TRBV30|.|.|TRBJ1-5
TGTGCCTGGAGCCCTGGAGGAAACAATCAGCCCCAGCATTTT
CAWSPGGNNQPQHF
>16|TRBV6-6|.|.|TRBJ1-2
TGTGCCAGCAGGGACGGGACTCCGAAGGGGCACTATGGCTACACCTTC
CASRDGTPKGHYGYTF
>14|TRBV19|.|.|TRBJ2-1
TGTGCCAGTAGTATATCGTACAGGGTCAATGAGCAGTTCTTC
CASSISYRVNEQFF
>16|TRBV18|.|.|TRBJ1-6
TGTGCCAGCTCACTAAACAACCGGGACACTAATTCACCCCTCCACTTT
CASSLNNRDTNSPLHF
>16|TRBV28|.|.|TRBJ2-6
TGTGCCAGCAGTTCAGGACAGCTCTCTGGGGCCAACGTCCTGACTTTC
CASSSGQLSGANVLTF
>16|TRBV29-1|.|.|TRBJ2-1
TGCAGCGTTGAACCGATACCGGGGACAAGCTACAATGAGCAGTTCTTC
CSVEPIPGTSYNEQFF
>14|TRBV28|.|once|TRBJ1-4
TGTGCCAGCAGTTGGCAGGGAACTAATGAAAAACTGTTTTTT
CASSWQGTNEKLFF
>13|TRBV7-2|.|once|TRBJ1-2
TGTGCCAGCAGCTTTGGGGGCGCAACTGGCTACACCTTC
CASSFGGATGYTF
>17|TRBV29-1|TRBD2|.|TRBJ2-1
TGCAGCGTTGAAGAGGGCCAGCGGGGGCTATCAAACAATGAGCAGTTCTTC
CSVEEGQRGLSNNEQFF
>16|TRBV11-3|TRBD2|.|TRBJ2-1
TGTGCCAGCAGCTTAGATTGGGCTAGCGGGGGTCATGAGCAGTTCTTC
CASSLDWASGGHEQFF
>17|TRBV28|.|.|TRBJ2-7
TGTGCCAGCACCCAATGGGACACCTACCCATCCTCCTACGAGCAGTACTTC
CASTQWDTYPSSYEQYF
>14|TRBV10-3|.|.|TRBJ1-2
TGTGCCATCAGTAATATAGGTGTAGGGGATGGCTACACCTTC
CAISNIGVGDGYTF
>12|TRBV30|.|.|TRBJ2-7
TGTGCCTGGAGTGTACTCGGCTACGAGCAGTACTTC
CAWSVLGYEQYF
>13|TRBV6-1|TRBD1|.|TRBJ1-4
TGTGCCAGCAGTCTAGGGGGCTCTGAAAAACTGTTTTTT
CASSLGGSEKLFF
>15|TRBV5-6|.|.|TRBJ1-3
TGTGCCAGCAGCCGCCGCTGGGCGTCTGGAAACACCATATATTTT
CASSRRWASGNTIYF
>15|TRBV29-1|TRBD2|.|TRBJ2-1
TGCAGCGTTGAGACTAGCGGGGAAAGATTAGATGAGCAGTTCTTC
CSVETSGERLDEQFF
>13|TRBV27|.|.|TRBJ2-7
TGTGCCAGCAGTTTGGCGGGATCCTACGAGCAGTACTTC
CASSLAGSYEQYF
>16|TRBV18|.|.|TRBJ1-4
TGTGCCAGCTCACCTCGGGCGGGGACCAGCCCTGAAAAACTGTTTTTT
CASSPRAGTSPEKLFF
>15|TRBV6-1|.|once|TRBJ1-2
TGTGCCAGCAGCCCCACCCCGACAGCGCCCTATGGCTACACCTTC
CASSPTPTAPYGYTF
>16|TRBV28|TRBD1|.|TRBJ2-7
TGTGCCAGCAGTTCGCCTTCCGGGACAGACTCCTACGAGCAGTACTTC
CASSSPSGTDSYEQYF
>14|TRBV27|.|.|TRBJ2-1
TGTGCCAGCAGCCGAATAGCAGGGTCCAATGAGCAGTTCTTC
CASSRIAGSNEQFF
>16|TRBV9|.|once|TRBJ2-1
TGTGCCAGCAGCGTAAGGGGCGCGGTCTCCTACAATGAGCAGTTCTTC
CASSVRGAVSYNEQFF
>15|TRBV18|TRBD2|.|TRBJ2-1
TGTGCCAGCTCACTCCCTAGCGGGAGTAACAATGAGCAGTTCTTC
CASSLPSGSNNEQFF
>11|TRBV27|TRBD1|.|TRBJ1-2
TGTGCCAGTCGAGGGGGCTCCGGCTACACCTTC
CASRGGSGYTF
>13|TRBV28|TRBD2|.|TRBJ2-7
TGTGCCAGCAGTCTGCTAGCGGGGTCTGAGCAGTACTTC
CASSLLAGSEQYF
>15|TRBV7-9|.|.|TRBJ1-6
TGTGCCAGCAGCTTAGCGAGGGGGTTTAATTCACCCCTCCACTTT
CASSLARGFNSPLHF